This TCR beta chain is from a study of identical twins. A few counts support this clonotype. What it recognizes is unknown. CDR1 and CDR2 from the germline V gene are MNHEY and SVGEGT. The CDR3 extends over 17 amino acids. The V and J ends lost 6 bases and 0 bases respectively, with 20 bases between them. Findings of the study overall: Zero-insertion results could be subject to partial confounding by invariant MAIT and iNKT cells.

TCRdb recomputed calls from the 5' RACE reads with MiXCR, one row per CDR3 protein. The profile shows fewer than 500,000 distinct CDR3 sequences, approximately 25% of them singletons. This sample was shared with a second study, whose subject was T cells expressing NK-cell markers. That paper states: Out of eight donors sequenced, seven tested HCMV-seropositive and the remaining one seronegative. Restriction of the sorted population to alpha-beta TCR T cells was achieved in several experiments with an anti-gamma-delta TCR antibody. Dominance of the CD3+CD56-NKG2C+ fraction by these clonotypes also held in a handful of donors.

Input material: CD4+ T cells sorted from blood. V gene TRBV6-2 or TRBV6-3 combines with J gene TRBJ2-5, with D perhaps matching TRBD1 (5 bases). The clonotype comes from a woman younger than 35 in good health. This chain's CDR3 is CASSYVWGKAYQETQYF. CDR3 nucleotides: TGTGCCAGCAGCTACGTTTGGGGCAAGGCGTACCAAGAGACCCAGTACTTC.